Listed here are 17 T cell receptor beta chains from one sample, sequenced in a study of CD8 T cells in ankylosing spondylitis. General study findings and limits: Ankylosing spondylitis blood appeared to be characterized by a TCR beta motif of eight highly homologous variants.

TCRdb used MiXCR to reprocess the 5' RACE reads, holding one entry per CDR3 protein. The sample consists of over 450,000 distinct CDR3 sequences, approximately 12% of them appearing once. For these TCRs, the target antigens are not known. The sequenced sample was blood, either unsorted or a sorted T cell fraction (not recorded which). The receptor source for this set is a male donor with ankylosing spondylitis.

This clonotype was recorded many times. The genes are TRBV5-6 and TRBJ2-1; possibly TRBD1 for D (6 bases). The CDR3 is 14 amino acids. Germline V lookup: CDR1 SGHDT, CDR2 YYEEEE. V was cut by 5 bases and J by 9 bases, with 18 bases left in between. CDR3 protein: CASRPRGQNIEQFF. The CDR3 bases are TGTGCCAGCAGGCCCCGAGGACAGAACATTGAGCAGTTCTTC.

The chain combines TRBV12-3 or TRBV12-4 with TRBJ2-3, with D possibly matching TRBD2 (6 bases). The length of the CDR3 is 15 residues. The V end lost 5 bases, the J end lost 11 bases, and 23 bases lay between the germline ends. DNA for the CDR3: TGTGCCAGCAGTCCCCTTGGGGGAGGACCGACGGGGCAGTATTTT. As protein: CASSPLGGGPTGQYF.

The chain has TRBV27 and TRBJ2-7; 11 positions match TRBD1. V gave up 6 bases and J gave up 7 bases; unmatched junction bases: 8. Germline values: CDR1 MNHEY, CDR2 SMNVEV (reference sequence). This CDR3 spans 14 amino acids. CDR3 sequence: CASRRGQGAGEQYF. DNA for the CDR3: TGTGCCAGCAGACGTGGACAGGGGGCAGGGGAGCAGTACTTC.

This chain joins TRBV4-2 and TRBJ1-1, with 8 bases aligning to TRBD1. J lost 5 bases, V lost 2 bases, and 13 bases had no gene match. There are 17 residues in the CDR3. CDR1 LGHNA and CDR2 YNFKEQ come from the germline V gene. CDR3 nucleotide sequence: TGTGCCAGCAGCCAACCGACAGGGGCAAGGGCATGGACTGAAGCTTTCTTT. Translation gives CASSQPTGARAWTEAFF.

Only a few counts were recorded for this clonotype. The chain recombines TRBV30 with TRBJ2-1, with D possibly matching TRBD2 (5 bases). The CDR3 runs 14 residues. Trimming shortened V by 1 base and J by 7 bases, and 14 bases separated the two germline ends. Looked up from germline, CDR1 is GTSNPN and CDR2 is SVGIG (reference sequence). Written as DNA, the CDR3 is TGTGCCTGGAGTGGGGTTCCGGGGTTGAATGAGCAGTTCTTC. Protein product: CAWSGVPGLNEQFF.

The chain employs TRBV11-2 and TRBJ2-7; 10 bases match TRBD1. Trimming removed 5 bases from V and 7 bases from J; junction bases left unmatched: 14. CDR3 length: 16 residues. Germline CDR1 and CDR2: SGHAT and FQNNGV. The CDR3 sequence is CASSRGVGQGLREQYF. In DNA, the CDR3 is TGTGCCAGCAGCCGAGGAGTGGGACAGGGGCTTCGGGAGCAGTACTTC.

V gene TRBV28 combines with J gene TRBJ2-7; D might be TRBD1 or TRBD2, each matching 5 bases. The CDR3 covers 13 residues. Trimming took 7 bases from V and 3 from J, leaving 13 bases between them. Per germline, CDR1 MDHEN and CDR2 SYDVKM. The CDR3 DNA sequence: TGTGCCAGCACTCCGGGACCCGGCTACGAGCAGTACGTC. Residues: CASTPGPGYEQYV.

The table lists this clonotype with many counts. J is TRBJ1-1 and V is TRBV25-1; D is uncertain. Germline CDR1 and CDR2: MGHDK and SYGVNS. This CDR3 spans 11 amino acids. V gave up 6 bases and J gave up 1 base, with 3 bases separating them. The CDR3 reads CASRRNTEAFF. CDR3 coding DNA: TGTGCCAGCAGGAGGAACACTGAAGCTTTCTTT.

This chain uses TRBV9 with TRBJ1-1; D unresolved. The V gene lost 1 base and the J gene lost 2 bases, with 12 bases spanning the gap. Looked up from germline, CDR1 is SGDLS and CDR2 is YYNGEE. This CDR3 is 15 amino acids long. The CDR3 protein is CASSVRVGSNTEAFF. The CDR3, as DNA: TGTGCCAGCAGCGTAAGGGTAGGGAGCAACACTGAAGCTTTCTTT. The full variable domain, with the rest looked up from reference TRBV9 and TRBJ1-1, is DSGVTQTPKHLITATGQRVTLRCSPRSGDLSVYWYQQSLDQGLQFLIQYYNGEERAKGNILERFSAQQFPDLHSELNLSSLELGDSALYFCASSVRVGSNTEAFFGQGTRLTVV.

This clonotype was counted at least ten times. V is TRBV5-1 and J is TRBJ2-7; D unresolved. The CDR3 is 14 amino acids. Trimming shortened V by 1 base and J by 1 base, and 9 bases separated the two germline ends. CDR1 is SGHRS and CDR2 is YFSETQ in the germline V gene. The CDR3 here is CASSLRAESYEQYF. For the CDR3, the DNA is TGCGCCAGCAGCTTGAGGGCGGAGTCCTACGAGCAGTACTTC.

The gene calls are TRBV20-1 and TRBJ2-1; the match to TRBD2 covers 7 bases. This CDR3 spans 15 amino acids. Looked up from germline, CDR1 is DFQATT and CDR2 is SNEGSKA (reference sequence). V gave up 3 bases and J gave up 7 bases; unmatched junction bases: 12. The CDR3 protein is CSASFRGSSRNEQFF. CDR3 coding DNA: TGCAGTGCTAGTTTTCGCGGGAGTTCCCGGAATGAGCAGTTCTTC.

This clonotype was counted between two and nine times. The genes are TRBV19 and TRBJ2-4, with a weak D call TRBD2 (6 bases). The CDR3 contains 11 residues. V was shortened by 5 bases and J by 10 bases, with 9 bases between the two germline ends. Germline values: CDR1 LNHDA, CDR2 SQIVND (reference sequence). The CDR3 region has the DNA TGTGCCAGTAGTTCGGGGGAAATTCAGTACTTC. Translation: CASSSGEIQYF.

This clonotype was seen only a few times. V gene TRBV9 combines with J gene TRBJ2-1; 10 bases are a match to TRBD1. The CDR3 length is 17 residues. The ends lost 0 bases at V and 4 bases at J; junction bases unmatched: 7. The germline gives CDR1 SGDLS, CDR2 YYNGEE. DNA for the CDR3: TGTGCCAGCAGCGTAGGAGGGGGGACAGGGGCATACAATGAGCAGTTCTTC. Translating it yields CASSVGGGTGAYNEQFF. The complete variable domain, with remaining parts taken from reference TRBV9 and TRBJ2-1, reads DSGVTQTPKHLITATGQRVTLRCSPRSGDLSVYWYQQSLDQGLQFLIQYYNGEERAKGNILERFSAQQFPDLHSELNLSSLELGDSALYFCASSVGGGTGAYNEQFFGPGTRLTVL.

Here the CDR3 DNA reads TGTGCCAGCAGTGAATCGGGACTAACTGAGCAGTTCTTC. It codes for CASSESGLTEQFF. This chain connects TRBV6-1 to TRBJ2-1; 7 nucleotides line up with TRBD2. Germline V gene sequence: CDR1 MNHNS, CDR2 SASEGT. The CDR3 is made up of 13 amino acids. V lost 2 bases and J lost 9; bases outside the gene matches: 4.

This clonotype was seen more than once but under ten times. The gene calls are TRBV10-3 and TRBJ2-1; perhaps TRBD1 as D (6 bases). The germline gives CDR1 ENHRY, CDR2 SYGVKD. V lost 6 bases to trimming and J lost 5 bases, with 17 bases between them. The CDR3 totals 15 residues. CDR3 amino acids: CAISEGVAYDNEQFF. The DNA of the CDR3 is TGTGCCATCAGCGAGGGGGTAGCGTACGACAATGAGCAGTTCTTC.

This clonotype was observed a few times. The chain joins TRBV20-1 to TRBJ2-3; 13 bases fit TRBD2. Per germline, CDR1 DFQATT and CDR2 SNEGSKA (reference sequence). The CDR3 covers 16 residues. The V and J ends lost 6 bases and 1 base, in that order; junction bases with no gene match: 7. The CDR3 DNA reads TGCAGTGCCCCTGGGGGACTAGCGGGACGCACAGATACGCAGTATTTT. It yields the protein CSAPGGLAGRTDTQYF.

This clonotype showed up just a few times. This chain connects TRBV20-1 to TRBJ1-4; 7 bases match TRBD1. The CDR3 is 16 residues long. The germline gives CDR1 DFQATT, CDR2 SNEGSKA (reference sequence). The V segment lost 0 bases and the J segment 4 bases; nucleotides outside the gene matches: 8. In nucleotides, the CDR3 is TGCAGTGCTAGAGATAAAACAGGGGCTATTAATGAAAAACTGTTTTTT. Its protein product is CSARDKTGAINEKLFF.